Listed below are T cell receptor beta chains from one sample, sequenced in a study of beta chain features in type 1 diabetes. Profiled with immunoSEQ multiplex PCR; TCRdb holds only in-frame clones, not every one. The sample shows some 240,000 clones, around 16% of them seen only once. The sample was naive CD4+ T cells from blood. These receptors originate from a man aged 30-40 years with type 1 diabetes. Both conserved end residues are part of each CDR3. A D gene is named only where the DNA matches it firmly. Clone size is shown for a subset of rows, as once, few, many or a class of expanded clone.

j_call	v_call	clone_size	d_call	cdr3_nt	cdr3_aa
TRBJ2-7	TRBV13	few	.	TGTGCCACTACAAATATAACTAGACGGGACTACGAGCAGTACTTC	CATTNITRRDYEQYF
TRBJ2-7	TRBV9	.	TRBD2	TGTGCCAGCAGCGCTACAATAGCGGGAGGGCCCTACGAGCAGTACTTC	CASSATIAGGPYEQYF
TRBJ2-1	TRBV29-1	few	.	TGCAGCGTGACCAGGGTTGTCAACAATGAGCAGTTCTTC	CSVTRVVNNEQFF
TRBJ1-5	TRBV7-7	few	.	TGTGCCAGCAGCTTATACGGGGGAAATCAGCCCCAGCATTTT	CASSLYGGNQPQHF
TRBJ2-3	TRBV29-1	.	TRBD1	TGCAGCGTTGATCGGACAGGACAGCCAGACACAGATACGCAGTATTTT	CSVDRTGQPDTDTQYF
TRBJ2-1	TRBV7-2	few	.	TGTGCCAGCAGCCCGACCCCCTCCTACAATGAGCAGTTCTTC	CASSPTPSYNEQFF
TRBJ1-4	TRBV30	few	.	TGTGCCTGGAATTACGGCAGGGGAGCAACTAATGAAAAACTGTTTTTT	CAWNYGRGATNEKLFF
TRBJ1-3	TRBV6-5	.	.	TGTGCCAGCAGCCGGGCGGTTAGCTCTGGAAACACCATATATTTT	CASSRAVSSGNTIYF
TRBJ1-2	TRBV7-9	.	.	TGTGCCAGCAGCTTAGCGGGTAGGGGAGTCAACTATGGCTACACCTTC	CASSLAGRGVNYGYTF
TRBJ2-3	TRBV9	.	.	TGTGCCAGCAGCGTAGAGGCAGATACGCAGTATTTT	CASSVEADTQYF
TRBJ2-3	TRBV7-3	.	TRBD2	TGTGCCAGCAGCCTCCTAAGCGGGAGGGCCGGAGATACGCAGTATTTT	CASSLLSGRAGDTQYF
TRBJ1-2	TRBV19	.	.	TGTGCCAGTAGCTCCGGGACAAACTATGGCTACACCTTC	CASSSGTNYGYTF
TRBJ2-7	TRBV29-1	.	.	TGCAGCGCTAAAGCGGGCCGCTCCTACGAGCAGTACTTC	CSAKAGRSYEQYF
TRBJ2-1	TRBV29-1	few	TRBD2	TGCAGCGCTATTAGGACTAGCGGGTACAATGAGCAGTTCTTC	CSAIRTSGYNEQFF
TRBJ2-1	TRBV7-2	few	.	TGTGCCAGCAGCTTAGATTGGTCATATGAGCAGTTCTTC	CASSLDWSYEQFF
TRBJ2-1	TRBV2	.	.	TGTGCCAGCACCAGACAAAGCGGGCCCTACAATGAGCAGTTCTTC	CASTRQSGPYNEQFF
TRBJ2-1	TRBV14	few	TRBD2	TGTGCCAGCAGCGGTCTAGCGGGAGGGCCAGTTACGAATGAGCAGTTCTTC	CASSGLAGGPVTNEQFF
TRBJ2-3	TRBV6-5	.	TRBD2	TGTGCCAGCAGTTTCAGACTAGCGACAGATACGCAGTATTTT	CASSFRLATDTQYF
TRBJ2-1	TRBV25-1	few	TRBD1	TGTGCCAGCGATGGACAGGGGGCCTTCTACAATGAGCAGTTCTTC	CASDGQGAFYNEQFF
TRBJ2-1	TRBV20-1	few	.	TGCAGTGCTACCTTTGTCGGGAGGCAGTTCTTC	CSATFVGRQFF
TRBJ2-7	TRBV19	.	TRBD2	TGTGCCAGTAGCCTCGGGACTACCCTAGCCTACGAGCAGTACTTC	CASSLGTTLAYEQYF
TRBJ2-5	TRBV7-9	.	.	TGTGCCAGCAGCTTTGTATCTGTACAAGAGACCCAGTACTTC	CASSFVSVQETQYF
TRBJ1-1	TRBV5-4	.	TRBD1	TGTGCCAGCAGCTTACAGGGGCCGCGGCGTAATGAAGCTTTCTTT	CASSLQGPRRNEAFF
TRBJ2-7	TRBV7-2	.	.	TGTGCCAGCACCCTGGGCTGGCAGCCTTACTACGAGCAGTACTTC	CASTLGWQPYYEQYF
TRBJ2-6	TRBV4-1	.	.	TGCGCCAGCACCACCCCCAGTGGCAGGCTGGAGGTTGGGGCCAACGTCCTGACTTTC	CASTTPSGRLEVGANVLTF
TRBJ2-3	TRBV7-3	few	.	TGTGCCAGCAGCTTAAATCCCAGCGCCACAGATACGCAGTATTTT	CASSLNPSATDTQYF
TRBJ2-7	TRBV7-8	.	.	TGTGCCAGCAGCCCGAGGCGGGAAAGGAACGAGCAGTACTTC	CASSPRRERNEQYF
TRBJ2-6	TRBV28	.	.	TGTGCCAGCAGTTTAGGCTCTGGGGCCAACGTCCTGACTTTC	CASSLGSGANVLTF
TRBJ1-4	TRBV7-2	few	TRBD1	TGTGCCAGCAGCGCTCACAGGGGTCGGGAAAAACTGTTTTTT	CASSAHRGREKLFF
TRBJ2-7	TRBV7-2	.	.	TGTGCCAGCAGCACCTTTGGCGGACAGCAGTACTTC	CASSTFGGQQYF
TRBJ2-7	TRBV27	.	TRBD1	TGTGCCAGCAGTTTCGGGACAGGGATCTACGAGCAGTACTTC	CASSFGTGIYEQYF
TRBJ1-4	TRBV10-3	few	TRBD1	TGTGCCATCAGATCGGACAGGACGCGGGGTGAAAAACTGTTTTTT	CAIRSDRTRGEKLFF
TRBJ2-4	TRBV7-9	few	.	TGTGCCAGCAGCCCCGCCGGCGGGTTGAACATTCAGTACTTC	CASSPAGGLNIQYF
TRBJ2-3	TRBV19	.	TRBD2	TGTGCCAGTAGTTACTTCTCGGCGGGAGGCACAGATACGCAGTATTTT	CASSYFSAGGTDTQYF
TRBJ2-3	TRBV4-1	few	TRBD1	TGCGCCAGCAGCCAAGCCGGGACAGGGAGTACAGATACGCAGTATTTT	CASSQAGTGSTDTQYF
TRBJ2-6	TRBV7-2	.	.	TGTGCCAGCAGCTTAGGGCTCACGGCTGGGGCCAACGTCCTGACTTTC	CASSLGLTAGANVLTF
TRBJ2-3	TRBV6-6	few	TRBD1	TGTGCCAGCAGTTACGGGTGGACAGGGGGGGCAGATACGCAGTATTTT	CASSYGWTGGADTQYF
TRBJ2-7	TRBV5-1	few	.	TGCGCCAGCAGCTTGGCCGGATTCAGCGGATACACCTACGCGCAGTACTTC	CASSLAGFSGYTYAQYF
TRBJ2-1	TRBV4-3	few	TRBD2	TGCGCCAGCAGCCAAACTAGCGGGAGTGGGAATGAGCAGTTCTTC	CASSQTSGSGNEQFF
TRBJ2-1	TRBV28	few	.	TGTGCCAGCAGTCCCGGAGTAAGCTCCTACAATGAGCAGTTCTTC	CASSPGVSSYNEQFF
TRBJ2-3	TRBV7-9	.	TRBD1	TGTGCCAGCAGCCCGACAGGGTCTAGCACAGATACGCAGTATTTT	CASSPTGSSTDTQYF
TRBJ2-6	TRBV23-1	few	TRBD1	TGCGCCAGCACCACCCGGTTCGGGGGGACAGGGGAAATTCGTGAGGCCAACGTCCTGACTTTC	CASTTRFGGTGEIREANVLTF
TRBJ2-7	TRBV18	.	.	TGTGCCAGCTCACCCCCCTCGAGTGGGGCCTACGAGCAGTACTTC	CASSPPSSGAYEQYF
TRBJ2-7	TRBV29-1	few	.	TGCAGCGTTGTGACAGCCTCCTACGAGCAGTACTTC	CSVVTASYEQYF
TRBJ1-2	TRBV28	.	.	TGTGCCAGCAGTTTGGGGTCCAACTATGGCTACACCTTC	CASSLGSNYGYTF
TRBJ2-4	TRBV5-4	few	.	TGTGCCAGCAGCTCTCCTTCAAACATTCAGTACTTC	CASSSPSNIQYF
TRBJ2-1	TRBV4-3	.	.	TGCGCCAGCAGCCAAGATAAGCAGGGAAGATCTTTCTTC	CASSQDKQGRSFF
TRBJ1-2	TRBV21-1	few	.	TGTGCCAGGTGTAACTATGGCTACACCTTC	CARCNYGYTF
TRBJ2-5	TRBV5-6	.	.	TGTGCCAGCAGCTCAGAGGGGGAGACCCAGTACTTC	CASSSEGETQYF
TRBJ2-7	TRBV28	.	.	TGTGCCAGCAGCGCTCCCGGACGCCCGACCTACGAGCAGTACTTC	CASSAPGRPTYEQYF
TRBJ2-7	TRBV19	few	TRBD1	TGTGCCACCCGTCAGGGGGCGAATGCCTACGAGCAGTACTTC	CATRQGANAYEQYF
TRBJ2-7	TRBV2	.	TRBD2	TGTGCCAGCACTACTAGCGGTACCTACGAGCAGTACTTC	CASTTSGTYEQYF
TRBJ1-2	TRBV19	.	.	TGTGCCAGGCGACGACAGGAACCCTATGGCTACACCTTC	CARRRQEPYGYTF
TRBJ2-7	TRBV6-1	.	TRBD1	TGTGCCAGCAGTGAAGTGTCAGGGGGTAGTTACGAGCAGTACTTC	CASSEVSGGSYEQYF
TRBJ2-7	TRBV30	.	.	TGTGCCTGGAGTCGAGGGGATCCCTACGAGCAGTACTTC	CAWSRGDPYEQYF
TRBJ2-6	TRBV2	.	TRBD1	TGTGCCAGCAGGGCTGACAGGGCTGGGGCCAACGTCCTGACTTTC	CASRADRAGANVLTF
TRBJ2-5	TRBV18	few	.	TGTGCCAGCTCACCCGCGGGGGCTAAGGAGACCCAGTACTTC	CASSPAGAKETQYF
TRBJ2-5	TRBV7-2	.	.	TGTGCCAGCAGCTTACTGGGGGAGACCCAGTACTTC	CASSLLGETQYF
TRBJ2-7	TRBV7-2	.	TRBD1	TGTGCCAGCAGCTTAGGAGGGGGCGGCTACGAGCAGTACTTC	CASSLGGGGYEQYF
TRBJ2-3	TRBV30	few	TRBD2	TGTGCCTGGAGCCGGACTAGCGGGAGTACAGATACGCAGTATTTT	CAWSRTSGSTDTQYF